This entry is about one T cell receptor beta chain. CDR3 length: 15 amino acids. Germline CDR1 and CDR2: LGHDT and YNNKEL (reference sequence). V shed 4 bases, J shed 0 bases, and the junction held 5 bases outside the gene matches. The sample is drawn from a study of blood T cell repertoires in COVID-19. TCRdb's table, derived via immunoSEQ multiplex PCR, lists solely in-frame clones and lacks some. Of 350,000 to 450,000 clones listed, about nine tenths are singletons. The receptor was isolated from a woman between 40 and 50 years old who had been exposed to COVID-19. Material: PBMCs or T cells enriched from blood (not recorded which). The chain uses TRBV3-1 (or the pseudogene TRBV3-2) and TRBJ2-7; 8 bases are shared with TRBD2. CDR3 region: CASSLIAGRSYEQYF. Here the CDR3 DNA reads TGTGCCAGCAGCCTAATAGCGGGACGCTCCTACGAGCAGTACTTC.